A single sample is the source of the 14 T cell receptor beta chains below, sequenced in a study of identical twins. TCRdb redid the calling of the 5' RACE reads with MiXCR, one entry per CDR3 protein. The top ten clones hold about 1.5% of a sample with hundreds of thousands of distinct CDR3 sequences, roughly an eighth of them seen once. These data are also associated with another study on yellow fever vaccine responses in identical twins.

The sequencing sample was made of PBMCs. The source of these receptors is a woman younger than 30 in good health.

CDR3 amino acids: CASRVRRGEKLFF. As DNA, the CDR3 is TGTGCCAGCAGAGTGCGACGAGGGGAAAAACTGTTTTTT. V gene TRBV12-3 or TRBV12-4 combines with J gene TRBJ1-4, with D uncertain. This CDR3 contains 13 residues. The V and J ends lost 6 bases and 8 bases respectively, with 13 bases between them.

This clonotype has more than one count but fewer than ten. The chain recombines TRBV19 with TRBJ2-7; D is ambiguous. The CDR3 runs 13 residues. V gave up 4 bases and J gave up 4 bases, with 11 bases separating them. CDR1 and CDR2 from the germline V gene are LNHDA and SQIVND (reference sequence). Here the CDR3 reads CASSKAPGYEQYV. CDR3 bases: TGTGCCAGTAGTAAAGCCCCCGGGTACGAGCAGTACGTC.

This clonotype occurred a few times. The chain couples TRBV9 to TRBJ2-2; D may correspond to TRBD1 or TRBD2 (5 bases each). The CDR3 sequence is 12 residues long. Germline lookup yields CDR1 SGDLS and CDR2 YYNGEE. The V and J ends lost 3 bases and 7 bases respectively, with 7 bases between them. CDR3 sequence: CASSGGIGELFF. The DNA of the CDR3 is TGTGCCAGCAGCGGGGGGATCGGGGAGCTGTTTTTT. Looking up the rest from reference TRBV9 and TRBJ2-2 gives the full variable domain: DSGVTQTPKHLITATGQRVTLRCSPRSGDLSVYWYQQSLDQGLQFLIQYYNGEERAKGNILERFSAQQFPDLHSELNLSSLELGDSALYFCASSGGIGELFFGEGSRLTVL.

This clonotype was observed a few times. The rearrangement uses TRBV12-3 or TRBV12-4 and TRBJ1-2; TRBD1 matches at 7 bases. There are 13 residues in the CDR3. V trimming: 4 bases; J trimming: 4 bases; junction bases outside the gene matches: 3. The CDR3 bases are TGTGCCAGCAGTTATTCAGGGGGCTATGGCTACACCTTC. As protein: CASSYSGGYGYTF.

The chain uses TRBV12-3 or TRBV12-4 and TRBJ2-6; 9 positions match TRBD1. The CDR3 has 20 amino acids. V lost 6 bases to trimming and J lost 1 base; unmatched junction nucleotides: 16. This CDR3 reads CASRNRRGDRVDSGANVLTF. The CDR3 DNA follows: TGTGCCAGCAGAAATCGACGGGGGGACAGGGTGGATTCTGGGGCCAACGTCCTGACTTTC.

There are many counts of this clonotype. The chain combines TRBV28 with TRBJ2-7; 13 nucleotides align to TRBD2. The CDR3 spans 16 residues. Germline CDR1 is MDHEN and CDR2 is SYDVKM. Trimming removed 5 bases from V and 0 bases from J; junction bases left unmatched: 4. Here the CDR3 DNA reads TGTGCCAGCAGTACCCGGACTAGCGGGAGCTCCTACGAGCAGTACTTC. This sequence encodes CASSTRTSGSSYEQYF.

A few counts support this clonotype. The CDR3 here is CASKQGFGELFF. CDR3 DNA: TGTGCCAGCAAACAGGGATTTGGGGAGCTGTTTTTT. This chain joins TRBV12-3 or TRBV12-4 and TRBJ2-2; weak D call: TRBD1 (6 bases). This CDR3 spans 12 amino acids. Trimming left V 7 bases short and J 8 bases short, with 11 bases between.

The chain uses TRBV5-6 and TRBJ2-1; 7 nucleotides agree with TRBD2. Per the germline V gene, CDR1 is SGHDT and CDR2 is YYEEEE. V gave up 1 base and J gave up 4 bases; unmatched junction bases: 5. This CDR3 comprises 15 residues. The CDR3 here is CASSLMAGAYNEQFF. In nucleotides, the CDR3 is TGTGCCAGCAGCTTGATGGCGGGAGCTTACAATGAGCAGTTCTTC. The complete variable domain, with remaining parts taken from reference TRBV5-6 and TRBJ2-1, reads DAGVTQSPTHLIKTRGQQVTLRCSPKSGHDTVSWYQQALGQGPQFIFQYYEEEERQRGNFPDRFSGHQFPNYSSELNVNALLLGDSALYLCASSLMAGAYNEQFFGPGTRLTVL.

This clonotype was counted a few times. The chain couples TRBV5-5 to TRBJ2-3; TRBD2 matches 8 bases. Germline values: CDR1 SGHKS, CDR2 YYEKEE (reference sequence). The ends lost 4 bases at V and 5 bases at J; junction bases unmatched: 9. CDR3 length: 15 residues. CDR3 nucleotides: TGTGCCAGCAGCCCAGCTAGCGGGCCGCGAGATACGCAGTATTTT. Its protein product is CASSPASGPRDTQYF.

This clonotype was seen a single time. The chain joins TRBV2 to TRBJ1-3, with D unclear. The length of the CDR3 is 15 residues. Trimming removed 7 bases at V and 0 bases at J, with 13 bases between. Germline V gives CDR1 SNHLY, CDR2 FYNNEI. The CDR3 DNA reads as TGTGCCAGCACCCCGCAACCGATCTCTGGAAACACCATATATTTT. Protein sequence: CASTPQPISGNTIYF. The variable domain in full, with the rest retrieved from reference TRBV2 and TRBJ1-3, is EPEVTQTPSHQVTQMGQEVILRCVPISNHLYFYWYRQILGQKVEFLVSFYNNEISEKSEIFDDQFSVERPDGSNFTLKIRSTKLEDSAMYFCASTPQPISGNTIYFGEGSWLTVV.

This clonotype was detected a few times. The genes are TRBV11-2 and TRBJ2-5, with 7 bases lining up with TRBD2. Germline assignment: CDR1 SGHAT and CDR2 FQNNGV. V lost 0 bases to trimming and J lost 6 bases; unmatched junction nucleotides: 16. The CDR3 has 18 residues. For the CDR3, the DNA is TGTGCCAGCAGCTTAGACCCCCCCCGGGGGAGGGGTGGTAAGACCCAGTACTTC. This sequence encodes CASSLDPPRGRGGKTQYF.

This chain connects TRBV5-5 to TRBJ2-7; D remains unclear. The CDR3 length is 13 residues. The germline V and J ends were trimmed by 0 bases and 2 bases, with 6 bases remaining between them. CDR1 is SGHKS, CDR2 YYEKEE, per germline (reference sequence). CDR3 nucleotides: TGTGCCAGCAGCTTGGCTTTGGCCTACGAGCAGTACGTC. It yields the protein CASSLALAYEQYV.

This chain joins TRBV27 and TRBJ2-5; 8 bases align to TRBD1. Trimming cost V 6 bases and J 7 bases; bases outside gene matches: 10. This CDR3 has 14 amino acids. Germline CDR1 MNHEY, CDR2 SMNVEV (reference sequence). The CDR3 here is CASSPWDRPSTQYF. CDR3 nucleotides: TGTGCCAGCAGCCCCTGGGACAGGCCCTCGACCCAGTACTTC.

CDR3 residues: CASRFTSGSRMAASDTQYF. In DNA, the CDR3 is TGCGCCAGCAGGTTTACTAGCGGGAGTCGGATGGCCGCCTCAGATACGCAGTATTTT. The chain couples TRBV5-1 to TRBJ2-3, with TRBD2 matching over 11 bases. The CDR3 runs 19 residues. V was pared by 5 bases and J by 4 bases, with 18 bases of the junction left unmatched. Germline lookup yields CDR1 SGHRS and CDR2 YFSETQ. Together with reference TRBV5-1 and TRBJ2-3, the CDR3 gives the full variable domain: KAGVTQTPRYLIKTRGQQVTLSCSPISGHRSVSWYQQTPGQGLQFLFEYFSETQRNKGNFPGRFSGRQFSNSRSEMNVSTLELGDSALYLCASRFTSGSRMAASDTQYFGPGTRLTVL.